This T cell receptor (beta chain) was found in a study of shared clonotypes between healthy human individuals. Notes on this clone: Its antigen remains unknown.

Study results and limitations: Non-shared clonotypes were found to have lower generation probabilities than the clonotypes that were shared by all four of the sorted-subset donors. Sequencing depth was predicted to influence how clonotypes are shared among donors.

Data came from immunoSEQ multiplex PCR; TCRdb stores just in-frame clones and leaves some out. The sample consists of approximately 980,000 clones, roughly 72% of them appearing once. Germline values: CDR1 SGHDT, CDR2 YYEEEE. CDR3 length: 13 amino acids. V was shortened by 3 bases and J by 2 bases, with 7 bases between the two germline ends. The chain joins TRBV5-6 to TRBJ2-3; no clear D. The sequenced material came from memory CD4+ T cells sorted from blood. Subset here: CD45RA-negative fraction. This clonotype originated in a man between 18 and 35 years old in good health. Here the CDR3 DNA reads TGTGCCAGCAGCTGGGATAACACAGATACGCAGTATTTT. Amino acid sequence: CASSWDNTDTQYF.